The rows below give T cell receptor beta chains drawn from one sample of a study of vaccination and CD4 T cells after COVID-19. TCRdb independently ran MiXCR on the PCR reads; one entry per CDR3 protein. The profile covers fewer than 25,000 distinct CDR3 sequences, with about 29% appearing a single time and less than 4% taken by the ten largest. No antigens are known for them. The starting material was CD4+ T cells from blood, cultured in vitro, obtained about 7 months after SARS-CoV-2 vaccination. Receptors originate from a human donor who had recovered from COVID-19. CDR3s include the opening cysteine and the closing phenylalanine or tryptophan. A D gene is named only where the DNA matches it firmly. Size tells how often a clone was seen (once, few, many) or the class of an expanded clone, and some rows leave it out.

d_call	clone_size	v_call	j_call	cdr3_nt	cdr3_aa
NA	few	TRBV20-1	TRBJ2-5	TGCAGTGCTAGAGATCCGAGAGGGAACCAAGAGACCCAGTACTTC	CSARDPRGNQETQYF
NA	few	TRBV10-1	TRBJ2-7	TGCGCCAGCAGCCTTTTTGACAGGCAATCCTACGAGCAGTACTTC	CASSLFDRQSYEQYF
NA	NA	TRBV28	TRBJ1-2	TGTGCCAGCAGTTTAAAGGCGGGGTATGGCTACACCTTC	CASSLKAGYGYTF
NA	NA	TRBV7-9	TRBJ2-1	TGTGCCAGCAGCTTAGTTGAGCAGTTCTTC	CASSLVEQFF
NA	medium-sized	TRBV7-8	TRBJ2-7	TGTGCCAGCAGCTTAGGCTCCTACGAGCAGTACTTC	CASSLGSYEQYF
TRBD2	few	TRBV7-9	TRBJ2-1	TGTGCCAGCAGCCCGACTAGCTCGGCCAATAATGAGCAGTTCTTC	CASSPTSSANNEQFF
TRBD2	NA	TRBV20-1	TRBJ2-5	TGCAGTGCTAGACCCCGGAACGGGAGGGCCTTCGGAGAGACCCAGTACTTC	CSARPRNGRAFGETQYF
NA	NA	TRBV20-1	TRBJ2-7	TGCAGTGCCCAGGCCTCAAGCGGAGGGACCCCCTACGAGCAGTACTTC	CSAQASSGGTPYEQYF
NA	many	TRBV15	TRBJ1-5	TGTGCCACCAGCTCTCGGGGAGGCAATCAGCCCCAGCATTTT	CATSSRGGNQPQHF
NA	NA	TRBV29-1	TRBJ2-5	TGCAGCGTTGGGGCCACCCAAGAGACCCAGTACTTC	CSVGATQETQYF
TRBD2	NA	TRBV20-1	TRBJ2-3	TGCAGTGCTTCAACTAGCGTATCAGATACGCAGTATTTT	CSASTSVSDTQYF
TRBD1	few	TRBV28	TRBJ1-1	TGTGCCAGCAGATCCGGACAGGGAGGGAAAACTGAAGCTTTCTTT	CASRSGQGGKTEAFF
TRBD2	NA	TRBV20-1	TRBJ2-7	TGCAGTGCTAGTGGGGCGGGAGGGCCAAACGAGCAGTACTTC	CSASGAGGPNEQYF
NA	NA	TRBV7-9	TRBJ2-3	TGTGCCAGCAGCTTATCCGCAAGCGCAGATACGCAGTATTTT	CASSLSASADTQYF
NA	medium-sized	TRBV25-1	TRBJ2-5	TGTGCCAGCAGCCCCCGGGGGGCTGGGCAAGAGACCCAGTACTTC	CASSPRGAGQETQYF
TRBD2	medium-sized	TRBV20-1	TRBJ2-7	TGCAGTGCTCTGGGTGGACTAGTGGGCAGGGTCGAGCAGTACTTC	CSALGGLVGRVEQYF
TRBD1	NA	TRBV28	TRBJ2-4	TGTGCCAGCGGGACAGGTCTCGCCTCCGACATTCAGTACTTC	CASGTGLASDIQYF
NA	NA	TRBV3-1	TRBJ1-6	TGTGCCAGCAGCCATGGACAGAATTCACCCCTCCACTTT	CASSHGQNSPLHF
NA	NA	TRBV6-5	TRBJ1-1	TGTGCCAGCAGTTACGCCTCCCAGGGGAGGAACACTGAAGCTTTCTTT	CASSYASQGRNTEAFF
NA	few	TRBV6-2/TRBV6-3	TRBJ1-1	NA	CASILGRRAFF
NA	NA	TRBV7-2	TRBJ1-5	TGTGCCAGCAGCTCGCAAGTAGGGGTGGCTCAGCCCCAGCATTTT	CASSSQVGVAQPQHF
NA	NA	TRBV11-3	TRBJ2-3	TGTGCCAGCAGCTTAGGGGCCAGCACAGATACGCAGTATTTT	CASSLGASTDTQYF
TRBD2	NA	TRBV24-1	TRBJ2-1	TGTGCCACCAGTGGCCTGATAGCGGGAGGGTCCAATGAGCAGTTCTTC	CATSGLIAGGSNEQFF
NA	NA	TRBV6-2/TRBV6-3	TRBJ2-5	TGTGCCAGCGGGGGGACCCAGTACTTC	CASGGTQYF
NA	NA	TRBV5-4	TRBJ1-2	TGTGCCAGCAGCTCCCGGGACACTAACTATGGCTACACCTTC	CASSSRDTNYGYTF
NA	few	TRBV28	TRBJ1-2	TGTGCCAGCAGTCGCGGGGGGGCTAACTATGGCTACACCTTC	CASSRGGANYGYTF